This T cell receptor beta chain was captured by sequencing in a study of shared clonotypes between healthy human individuals. Study-level findings and limits: Relative to their counterparts shared across all four donors, non-shared clonotypes exhibited diminished generation probabilities.

In the naive CD8 group, cells lacked CD45RO and were positively selected for CCR7, so terminally differentiated effector memory CD45RA+ cells were left out. On this clone itself: Its antigen is as yet unknown.

The table came from immunoSEQ multiplex PCR; TCRdb's copy has only in-frame clones and leaves some out. Of nearly 2 million clones listed, approximately 94% are singletons. Material for sequencing was naive CD8+ T cells sorted from blood. This TCR was recovered from a man between 18 and 35 years old in good health.

CDR3 protein: CASSPFPGTAGYGELFF. The CDR3 DNA is TGCGCCAGCAGCCCGTTTCCCGGGACCGCCGGGTATGGGGAGCTGTTTTTT. The J gene is TRBJ2-2, the V gene TRBV4-3; D may be TRBD1 or TRBD2 (5 bases each). V was pared by 4 bases and J by 8 bases, with 23 bases between. CDR3 length equals 17 residues. CDR1 and CDR2 (germline): LGHNA, YSLEER.